This TCR beta chain stems from a study of shared clonotypes between healthy human individuals. About this clone: Its target is not known.

Overall study results and limits: Sampling used blood alone; tissue repertoires probably differ.

The data were produced by immunoSEQ multiplex PCR, yet TCRdb's version contains in-frame clones alone and is incomplete. The sample has approximately 1.5 million clones, 95% to 99% seen once. From germline, CDR1 is SGHTA and CDR2 FQGNSA. The CDR3 runs to 15 residues. The V gene lost 5 bases and the J gene lost 4 bases, with 18 bases spanning the gap. Sequencing was done on a sample of naive CD4+ T cells sorted from blood. Subset reported: CD45RA+ positively selected. The sequence derives from a man between 25 and 39 years old in good health. V gene TRBV7-2 combines with J gene TRBJ2-7; D is unclear. The CDR3 DNA reads TGTGCCAGCAGCCAATCGCCAGTTGCTTCTTACGAGCAGTACTTC. Translating it yields CASSQSPVASYEQYF.